Listed below are T cell receptor beta chains from one sample, sequenced in a study of cytomegalovirus exposure and HLA in healthy donors. The repertoire was sequenced with immunoSEQ multiplex PCR; TCRdb's copy has only in-frame clones and lacks some. The sample includes about 110,000 clones, 73% of them seen just once. The sequencing sample was made of PBMCs. The receptor source for this set is a woman aged 35 to 49 in good health and CMV-seronegative. Each CDR3 is given with its conserved first and last residue. D genes are given only for firm matches. The listing skips clone size in some rows; elsewhere it reads once, few, many or a size class.

>TRBV5-6|TRBJ2-1|NA|few
CASSLPGGWDEQFF
TGTGCCAGCAGCTTGCCTGGGGGGTGGGATGAGCAGTTCTTC
>TRBV6-1|TRBJ1-5|TRBD1|NA
CASGTGSYQPQHF
TGTGCCAGCGGGACAGGGAGTTATCAGCCCCAGCATTTT
>TRBV5-1|TRBJ1-5|NA|NA
CASREGVGDQPQHF
TGCGCCAGCCGAGAGGGGGTCGGGGATCAGCCCCAGCATTTT
>TRBV6-1|TRBJ2-7|TRBD1|NA
CASRAGQGAAYEQYF
TGTGCCAGCAGAGCGGGACAGGGGGCTGCCTACGAGCAGTACTTC
>TRBV7-2|TRBJ2-7|TRBD2|NA
CASSPGLAGGSAQYF
TGTGCCAGCAGCCCGGGACTAGCGGGAGGAAGTGCGCAGTACTTC
>TRBV7-3|TRBJ2-1|TRBD1|NA
CASSLLGQGVNEQFF
TGTGCCAGCAGCTTACTAGGACAGGGGGTCAATGAGCAGTTCTTC
>TRBV10-3|TRBJ2-3|NA|NA
CAISRDSTDTQYF
TGTGCCATCAGTAGGGACTCCACAGATACGCAGTATTTT
>TRBV4-2|TRBJ1-4|TRBD1|NA
CASSPRTGDNEKLFF
TGTGCCAGCAGCCCCCGGACAGGTGACAATGAAAAACTGTTTTTT
>TRBV10-3|TRBJ2-2|TRBD1|NA
CAISGTGHENTGELFF
TGTGCCATCAGCGGGACAGGGCATGAGAACACCGGGGAGCTGTTTTTT
>TRBV27|TRBJ1-1|NA|NA
CASSLRGAGTEAFF
TGTGCCAGCAGTTTACGGGGGGCGGGCACTGAAGCTTTCTTT
>TRBV7-7|TRBJ2-5|NA|once
CASSPPGLWDQYF
TGTGCCAGCAGCCCACCAGGGTTGTGGGACCAGTACTTC
>TRBV5-1|TRBJ1-6|TRBD1|NA
CASSPGTGENSPLHF
TGCGCCAGCAGCCCGGGGACAGGGGAAAATTCACCCCTCCACTTT
>TRBV27|TRBJ2-3|NA|NA
CASRPGSLSTDTQYF
TGTGCCAGCAGACCGGGATCGCTATCCACAGATACGCAGTATTTT
>TRBV4-1|TRBJ1-1|NA|NA
CASRGVGGPLNTEAFF
TGCGCCAGCAGAGGGGTGGGAGGACCCCTAAACACTGAAGCTTTCTTT
>TRBV7-6|TRBJ2-2|NA|NA
CASSLETGLGLGAGELFF
TGTGCCAGCAGCTTAGAAACTGGTCTGGGACTGGGGGCCGGGGAGCTGTTTTTT
>TRBV5-1|TRBJ2-2|NA|NA
CASSLVGTGGELFF
TGCGCCAGCAGCTTAGTGGGCACTGGCGGGGAGCTGTTTTTT
>TRBV9|TRBJ1-1|NA|few
CASSANHMNTEAFF
TGTGCCAGCAGCGCGAACCACATGAACACTGAAGCTTTCTTT
>TRBV29-1|TRBJ1-3|NA|NA
CSGGGLHGFTTGNTIYF
TGCAGCGGGGGGGGGCTCCATGGGTTTACTACTGGAAACACCATATATTTT
>TRBV29-1|TRBJ2-1|TRBD2|NA
CSAAGTSGYNEQFF
TGCAGCGCTGCAGGGACTAGCGGCTACAATGAGCAGTTCTTC
>TRBV7-2|TRBJ1-2|TRBD1|once
CASRQQGADGYTF
TGTGCCAGCAGACAACAGGGGGCCGATGGCTACACCTTC
>TRBV27|TRBJ2-7|TRBD2|NA
CASRAGTSSAYEQYF
TGTGCCAGCAGGGCCGGGACTAGCTCCGCCTACGAGCAGTACTTC
>TRBV5-6|TRBJ2-3|TRBD2|once
CASSLVAGGRTDTQYF
TGTGCCAGCAGCTTGGTTGCGGGGGGGCGCACAGATACGCAGTATTTT
>TRBV2|TRBJ2-5|TRBD2|few
CASRKGLAASPETQYF
TGTGCCAGCAGGAAAGGACTAGCAGCGTCCCCAGAGACCCAGTACTTC
>TRBV18|TRBJ1-4|NA|once
CASSRAGVPDEKLFF
TGTGCCAGCTCACGCGCAGGGGTACCCGATGAAAAACTGTTTTTT
>TRBV4-1|TRBJ2-1|TRBD2|NA
CASSQGAGDSYNEQFF
TGCGCCAGCAGCCAAGGGGCGGGGGATTCCTACAATGAGCAGTTCTTC